This T cell receptor beta chain was found in a study of T cell responses to AZD1222 COVID-19 vaccine. Trimming cost V 2 bases and J 6 bases; bases outside gene matches: 2. CDR1 is SGHRS and CDR2 is YFSETQ in the germline V gene. CDR3 length: 14 amino acids. Data came from immunoSEQ multiplex PCR; TCRdb stores just in-frame clones and leaves some out. This sample yields around 160,000 clones, of which about nine tenths are seen a single time; about 3% belongs to the top ten. This clonotype originated in an adult in good health. Specimen: peripheral blood, collected on day 0 of MenACWY control vaccination. J is TRBJ2-1 and V is TRBV5-1; TRBD2 matches 10 bases. The CDR3 loop reads CASSLSGGVNEQFF. Written as DNA, the CDR3 is TGCGCCAGCAGCTTAAGCGGGGGGGTCAATGAGCAGTTCTTC.